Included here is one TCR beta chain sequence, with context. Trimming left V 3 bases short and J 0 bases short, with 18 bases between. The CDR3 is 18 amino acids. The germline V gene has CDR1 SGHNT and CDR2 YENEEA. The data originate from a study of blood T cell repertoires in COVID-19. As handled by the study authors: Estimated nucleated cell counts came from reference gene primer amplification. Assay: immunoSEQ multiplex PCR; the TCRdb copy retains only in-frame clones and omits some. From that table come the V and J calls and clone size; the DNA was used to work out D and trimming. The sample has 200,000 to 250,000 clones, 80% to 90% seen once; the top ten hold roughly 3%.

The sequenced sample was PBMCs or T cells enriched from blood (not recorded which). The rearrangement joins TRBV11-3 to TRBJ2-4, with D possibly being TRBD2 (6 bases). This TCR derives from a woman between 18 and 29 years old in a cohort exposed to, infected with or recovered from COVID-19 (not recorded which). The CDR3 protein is CASSLTLGGTLAKNIQYF. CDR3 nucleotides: TGTGCCAGCAGCTTGACCTTGGGGGGAACATTAGCCAAAAACATTCAGTACTTC.